The T cell receptor (beta chain) under discussion was sequenced for a study of OX40 agonist ivuxolimab in advanced cancers. Study-wide context: Age averaged around 60 years (range roughly 23 to 80), and roughly 80% were male. General observations from the study: CD8+ T cells showed, on average, more clonal expansion than CD4+ cells.

Profiled with immunoSEQ multiplex PCR; TCRdb holds only in-frame clones, not every one. The data hold 48,000 or so clones, with 80% to 95% observed a single time. Autoimmune disease history or systemic immunosuppression led to patient exclusion. The CDR3 contains 14 residues. The ends were cut back, 7 bases at V and 3 bases at J, with 13 bases in the middle. Germline CDR1 is SNHLY and CDR2 is FYNNEI. Comment on this clone: What it binds is unknown. Other nucleotide sequences in the sample specify the same CDR3.

The rearrangement uses TRBV2 and TRBJ1-5; possibly TRBD1 for D (6 bases). The source was CD4+ or CD8+ T cells sorted from blood, collected in a trial of the OX40 agonist ivuxolimab. The receptor comes from an adult with an advanced solid tumor such as melanoma, head and neck, liver or kidney cancer. The CDR3 spells CASMGAGANQPQHF. The CDR3 DNA sequence: TGTGCCAGCATGGGGGCGGGGGCCAATCAGCCCCAGCATTTT.